The 19 T cell receptor beta chains in this list originate from one sample, sequenced in a study of blood T cell repertoires in COVID-19. Measured with immunoSEQ multiplex PCR; TCRdb has only the in-frame clones, and not every one. The repertoire holds tens of thousands of clones, with about 85% as singletons. Sequencing used peripheral blood. Every receptor here comes from a human donor in a cohort sampled during active COVID-19.

This rearrangement joins TRBV11-3 to TRBJ2-7; 7 bases are a match to TRBD1. Per germline, CDR1 SGHNT and CDR2 YENEEA. Losses at the gene ends were 0 bases for V and 4 bases for J; bases not matched to a gene: 6. The CDR3 contains 15 residues. CDR3 coding DNA: TGTGCCAGCAGCTTAGATCAGGGGACAGCTTACGAGCAGTACTTC. Residues: CASSLDQGTAYEQYF.

This clone appeared a single time. V and J are TRBV28 and TRBJ1-5; 8 bases match TRBD1. V was clipped by 3 bases and J by 0 bases; unmatched bases: 10. Germline values: CDR1 MDHEN, CDR2 SYDVKM. The CDR3 runs to 18 residues. The DNA of the CDR3 is TGTGCCAGCAGTTTCGGACAGGGAATCCCCTATAGCAATCAGCCCCAGCATTTT. The encoded protein is CASSFGQGIPYSNQPQHF. Combining the CDR3 with reference TRBV28 and TRBJ1-5 gives the whole variable domain DVKVTQSSRYLVKRTGEKVFLECVQDMDHENMFWYRQDPGLGLRLIYFSYDVKMKEKGDIPEGYSVSREKKERFSLILESASTNQTSMYLCASSFGQGIPYSNQPQHFGDGTRLSIL.

The rearrangement links TRBV4-1 to TRBJ2-7; 10 nucleotides agree with TRBD2. Germline V gene data show CDR1 as MGHRA and CDR2 as YSYEKL. Trimming removed 1 base from V and 4 bases from J; junction bases left unmatched: 7. The CDR3 consists of 16 residues. The CDR3 DNA follows: TGCGCCAGCAGCCAAGCGACGTCTAGCGGGAGTTACGAGCAGTACTTC. Translation gives CASSQATSSGSYEQYF.

The chain couples TRBV15 to TRBJ2-7, with 8 bases lining up with TRBD1. The germline gives CDR1 LNHNV, CDR2 YYDKDF (reference sequence). This CDR3 has 14 residues. The junction had 7 bases not matched to a gene; V was cut back by 3 bases and J by 6 bases. The CDR3 DNA reads TGTGCCACCAGCAGTTTGAGGACAGGGCCCGAGCAGTACTTC. Protein sequence: CATSSLRTGPEQYF. The full variable domain, rest sourced from reference TRBV15 and TRBJ2-7, is DAMVIQNPRYQVTQFGKPVTLSCSQTLNHNVMYWYQQKSSQAPKLLFHYYDKDFNNEADTPDNFQSRRPNTSFCFLDIRSPGLGDTAMYLCATSSLRTGPEQYFGPGTRLTVT.

The chain links TRBV19 to TRBJ1-6; D remains ambiguous. There are 14 residues in the CDR3. The germline V and J ends were trimmed by 3 bases and 7 bases, with 10 bases remaining between them. The germline V gene encodes CDR1 LNHDA and CDR2 SQIVND (reference sequence). CDR3: CASSIKGGNSPLHF. CDR3 DNA: TGTGCCAGTAGTATTAAGGGAGGAAATTCACCCCTCCACTTT.

The CDR3 region has the DNA TGTGCCAGCAGCTTAAACGCCTTCTCGGGGGCAGATACGCAGTATTTT. As protein: CASSLNAFSGADTQYF. The chain has TRBV7-3 and TRBJ2-3, with D possibly being TRBD2 (6 bases). The CDR3 loop spans 16 amino acids. The V end lost 1 base, the J end lost 4 bases, and 15 bases lay between the germline ends. Germline V gene sequence: CDR1 SGHTA, CDR2 FQGTGA.

The chain carries TRBV28 and TRBJ2-7, with D perhaps TRBD1 (6 bases). The CDR3 sequence is 12 residues long. With 6 bases removed from V and 2 bases from J, the gap between germline ends came to 8 bases. From germline, CDR1 is MDHEN and CDR2 SYDVKM. The CDR3 bases are TGTGCCAGCAGAGGACAGACCTACGAGCAGTACTTC. Amino acid sequence: CASRGQTYEQYF.

The chain couples TRBV27 to TRBJ2-1; 12 bases are shared with TRBD2. This CDR3 contains 15 residues. The V gene end was trimmed by 7 bases and the J gene end by 8 bases; junction bases not matched to a gene: 9. Germline CDR1 is MNHEY and CDR2 is SMNVEV (reference sequence). CDR3 in amino acids: CASMWRLAGVYEQFF. CDR3 coding DNA: TGTGCCAGCATGTGGCGACTAGCGGGAGTATATGAGCAGTTCTTC.

This chain connects TRBV6-6 to TRBJ1-1, with 9 bases that match TRBD1. In germline, CDR1 is MNHNY, CDR2 SVGAGI (reference sequence). V lost 5 bases to trimming and J lost 6 bases; unmatched junction nucleotides: 10. The CDR3 sequence is 15 residues long. The CDR3 DNA sequence: TGTGCCAGCAGTCCCGGACAGGGGAAAGGGGCTGAAGCTTTCTTT. Translation gives CASSPGQGKGAEAFF.

The chain couples TRBV28 to TRBJ1-1; D perhaps matches TRBD1 (5 bases). V was pared by 7 bases and J by 4 bases, with 7 bases between. CDR1 MDHEN and CDR2 SYDVKM come from the germline V gene. This CDR3 has 11 amino acids. The CDR3 loop reads CASKGITEAFF. CDR3 coding DNA: TGTGCCAGCAAGGGGATCACTGAAGCTTTCTTT.

The rearrangement uses TRBV6-5 and TRBJ1-1, with 8 bases aligning to TRBD1. This CDR3 comprises 15 residues. J gave up 3 bases and V 0 bases, and 3 bases lay outside the gene matches. Germline lookup yields CDR1 MNHEY and CDR2 SVGAGI. DNA for the CDR3: TGTGCCAGCAGTTACTCGAACAGGGGGTACACTGAAGCTTTCTTT. Its protein product is CASSYSNRGYTEAFF.

The rearrangement uses TRBV6-5 and TRBJ2-1; no reliable D call. The V gene's germline CDR1 is MNHEY and CDR2 SVGAGI. V was trimmed by 10 bases and J by 8 bases, leaving 24 bases between them. This CDR3 has 15 residues. The CDR3 protein is CANLPRLEAWYEQFF. The CDR3 coding sequence is TGTGCCAATCTGCCCCGGCTAGAAGCTTGGTATGAGCAGTTCTTC.

The V gene is TRBV28, the J gene TRBJ1-5; D call uncertain. Deletions cut 2 bases from V and 7 bases from J, with 6 bases between. The germline V gene has CDR1 MDHEN and CDR2 SYDVKM. CDR3 length: 12 amino acids. CDR3 residues: CASSLGGQPQHF. CDR3 bases: TGTGCCAGCAGTTTAGGAGGCCAGCCCCAGCATTTT.

This chain joins TRBV6-5 and TRBJ1-1, with 7 bases fitting TRBD1. The germline V gene encodes CDR1 MNHEY and CDR2 SVGAGI. V was clipped by 6 bases and J by 10 bases; unmatched bases: 11. This CDR3 spans 13 amino acids. CDR3 sequence reads: CASSPTTGRLAFF. CDR3 coding DNA: TGTGCCAGCAGCCCAACGACAGGGCGTTTAGCTTTCTTT.

The sample holds a few counts of this clone. The chain's CDR3 is CATRSGTGGFQPQHF. The CDR3 DNA sequence: TGTGCCACCAGATCCGGGACAGGGGGCTTTCAGCCCCAGCATTTT. The chain joins TRBV27 to TRBJ1-5; 12 nucleotides align to TRBD1. CDR1 and CDR2 (germline): MNHEY, SMNVEV (reference sequence). Trimming took 10 bases from V and 6 from J; bases not matched to a gene: 10. The CDR3 covers 15 residues.

A single count supports this clone. The rearrangement uses TRBV6-1 and TRBJ2-2; no clear D. The ends were cut back, 2 bases at V and 5 bases at J, with 9 bases in the middle. Germline V gene lookup returns CDR1 MNHNS and CDR2 SASEGT. The CDR3 is 14 residues long. The chain's CDR3 is CASSEYSGTGELFF. DNA for the CDR3: TGTGCCAGCAGTGAATACAGTGGTACCGGGGAGCTGTTTTTT.

The chain employs TRBV7-2 and TRBJ2-2; TRBD2 aligns across 13 bases. The V segment lost 3 bases and the J segment 13 bases; nucleotides outside the gene matches: 8. The CDR3 runs 15 residues. CDR1 is SGHTA, CDR2 FQGNSA, per germline. The CDR3 spells CASSFFRTSGSGLFF. CDR3 DNA: TGTGCCAGCAGCTTTTTCAGGACTAGCGGGAGCGGGCTGTTTTTT.

This chain joins TRBV7-8 and TRBJ2-1, with 12 bases aligning to TRBD2. CDR3 length: 19 residues. The V gene end was trimmed by 4 bases and the J gene end by 7 bases; junction bases not matched to a gene: 17. Germline CDR1 SGHVS, CDR2 FQNEAQ. CDR3: CASSSGLAGGSSHVNEQFF. CDR3 bases: TGTGCCAGCAGCTCCGGCCTAGCGGGAGGGTCATCGCATGTGAATGAGCAGTTCTTC.

The gene calls are TRBV4-1 and TRBJ2-1; D is perhaps TRBD1 (5 bases). The CDR3 consists of 15 residues. Trimming took off 4 bases at V and 8 bases at J, with 18 bases between the two ends. The germline gives CDR1 MGHRA, CDR2 YSYEKL. The CDR3 loop reads CASSPRQQDSHEQFF. The CDR3, as DNA: TGCGCCAGCAGCCCAAGACAACAGGATAGCCATGAGCAGTTCTTC.